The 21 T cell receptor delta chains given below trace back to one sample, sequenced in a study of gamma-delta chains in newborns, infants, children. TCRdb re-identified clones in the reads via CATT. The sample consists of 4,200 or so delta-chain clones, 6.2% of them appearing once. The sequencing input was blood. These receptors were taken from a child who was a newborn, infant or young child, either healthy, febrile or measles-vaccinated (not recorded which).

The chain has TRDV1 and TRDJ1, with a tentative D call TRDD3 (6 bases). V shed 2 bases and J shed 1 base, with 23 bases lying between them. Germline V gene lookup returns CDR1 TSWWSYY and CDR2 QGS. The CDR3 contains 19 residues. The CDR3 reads CALGESDWELITSTDKLIF. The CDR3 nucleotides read TGTGCTCTTGGGGAATCGGACTGGGAGTTAATAACCAGCACCGATAAACTCATCTTT.

The CDR3, as DNA: TGTGCCTGTGACACCGTACCGGGGGATACGAAAAGCTCCTGGGACACCCGACAGATGTTTTTC. Its protein product is CACDTVPGDTKSSWDTRQMFF. The V call is TRDV2, the J call TRDJ3; 10 bases line up with TRDD3. This CDR3 comprises 21 residues. Trimming at V came to 0 bases and at J to 0 bases, leaving 10 bases not matched to a gene. The germline gives CDR1 GEAIGNYY, CDR2 EKD.

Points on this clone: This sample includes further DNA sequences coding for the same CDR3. For the CDR3, the DNA is TGTGCCTGTGACACCGGGGGATACGCCTCCTGGGACACCCGACAGATGTTTTTC. This gives the protein CACDTGGYASWDTRQMFF. This chain joins TRDV2 and TRDJ3; 10 bases are shared with TRDD3. CDR1 is GEAIGNYY and CDR2 is EKD in the germline V gene. The CDR3 spans 18 residues. V gave up 0 bases and J gave up 0 bases; unmatched junction bases: 1.

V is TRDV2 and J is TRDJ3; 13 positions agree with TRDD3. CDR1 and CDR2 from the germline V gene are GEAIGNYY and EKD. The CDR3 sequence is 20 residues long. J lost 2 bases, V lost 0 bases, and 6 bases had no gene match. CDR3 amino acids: CACDTVLGDTRTWDTRQMFF. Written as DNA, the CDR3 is TGTGCCTGTGACACCGTACTGGGGGATACGCGGACCTGGGACACCCGACAGATGTTTTTC.

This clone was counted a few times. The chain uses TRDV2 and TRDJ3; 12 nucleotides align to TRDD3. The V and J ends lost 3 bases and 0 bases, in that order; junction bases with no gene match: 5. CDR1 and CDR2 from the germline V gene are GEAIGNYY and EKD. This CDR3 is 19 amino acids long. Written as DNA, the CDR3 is TGTGCCTGTGACTACTGGGGGATACCCGACTCCTGGGACACCCGACAGATGTTTTTC. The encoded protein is CACDYWGIPDSWDTRQMFF.

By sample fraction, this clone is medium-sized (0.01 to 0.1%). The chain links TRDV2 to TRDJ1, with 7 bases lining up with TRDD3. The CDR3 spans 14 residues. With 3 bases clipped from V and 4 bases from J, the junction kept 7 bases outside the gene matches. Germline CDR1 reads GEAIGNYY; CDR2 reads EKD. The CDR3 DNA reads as TGTGCCTGTGACGTACTGGGGTCGGGCGATAAACTCATCTTT. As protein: CACDVLGSGDKLIF.

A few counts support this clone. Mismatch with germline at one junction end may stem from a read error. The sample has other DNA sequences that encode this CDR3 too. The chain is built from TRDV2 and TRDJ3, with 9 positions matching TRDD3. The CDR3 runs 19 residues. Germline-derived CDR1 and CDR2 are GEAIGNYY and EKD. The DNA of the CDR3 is TGCGCCTGTGACACCTACTGGGGGAACCTTGTCAGGGACACCCGACAGATGTTTTTC. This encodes CACDTYWGNLVRDTRQMFF.

CDR3 in DNA: TGTGCCTGTGACATACTGGGGATACGCTCCTGGGACACCCGACAGATGTTTTTC. This translates into CACDILGIRSWDTRQMFF. The rearrangement joins TRDV2 to TRDJ3; TRDD3 matches at 9 bases. Germline CDR1 is GEAIGNYY and CDR2 is EKD. V shed 2 bases, J shed 0 bases, and the junction held 4 bases outside the gene matches. The length of the CDR3 is 18 residues.

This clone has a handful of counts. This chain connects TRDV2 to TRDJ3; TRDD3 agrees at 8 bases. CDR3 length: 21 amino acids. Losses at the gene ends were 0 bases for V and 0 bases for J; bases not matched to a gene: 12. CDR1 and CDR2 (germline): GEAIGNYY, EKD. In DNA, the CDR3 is TGTGCCTGTGACACCGTCTCAGTCTCTGGGGGACTCTCCTGGGACACCCGACAGATGTTTTTC. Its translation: CACDTVSVSGGLSWDTRQMFF.

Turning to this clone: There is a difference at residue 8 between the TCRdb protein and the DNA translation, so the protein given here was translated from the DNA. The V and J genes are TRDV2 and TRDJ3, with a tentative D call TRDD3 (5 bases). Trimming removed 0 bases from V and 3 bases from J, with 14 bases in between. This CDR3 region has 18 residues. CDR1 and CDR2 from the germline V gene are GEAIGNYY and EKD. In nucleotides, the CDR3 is TGTGCCTGTGACACCTGGGGTCACGGGAGCTGGGACACCCGACAGATGTTTTTC. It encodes CACDTWGHGSWDTRQMFF.

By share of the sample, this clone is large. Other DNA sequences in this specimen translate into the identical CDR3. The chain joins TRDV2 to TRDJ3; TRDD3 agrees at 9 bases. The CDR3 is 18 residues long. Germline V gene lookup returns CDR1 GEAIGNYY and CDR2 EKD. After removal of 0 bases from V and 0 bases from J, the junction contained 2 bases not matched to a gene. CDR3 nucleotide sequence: TGTGCCTGTGACACCTACTGGGGGAGCTCCTGGGACACCCGACAGATGTTTTTC. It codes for CACDTYWGSSWDTRQMFF.

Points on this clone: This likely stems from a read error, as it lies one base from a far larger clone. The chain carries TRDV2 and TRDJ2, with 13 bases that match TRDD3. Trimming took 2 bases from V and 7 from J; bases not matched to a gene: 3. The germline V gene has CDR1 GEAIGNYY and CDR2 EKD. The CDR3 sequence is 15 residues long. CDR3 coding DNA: TGTGCCTGTGACATACTGGGGGATACGATAGCACAACTCTTCTTT. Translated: CACDILGDTIAQLFF.

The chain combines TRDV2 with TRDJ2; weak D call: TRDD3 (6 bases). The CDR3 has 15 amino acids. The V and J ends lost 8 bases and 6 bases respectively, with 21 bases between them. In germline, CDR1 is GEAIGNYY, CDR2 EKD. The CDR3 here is CASSFRGDAPAQLFF. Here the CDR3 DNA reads TGTGCCTCTTCTTTTCGGGGGGACGCCCCAGCACAACTCTTCTTT.

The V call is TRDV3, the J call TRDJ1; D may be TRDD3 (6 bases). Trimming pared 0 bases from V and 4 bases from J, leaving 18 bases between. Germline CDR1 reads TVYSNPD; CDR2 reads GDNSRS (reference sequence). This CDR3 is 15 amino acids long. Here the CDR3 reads CAFSPTPDTLDKLIF. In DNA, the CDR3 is TGTGCCTTTAGCCCCACCCCCGATACGCTCGATAAACTCATCTTT.

CDR3 DNA: TGTGCCTGTGACGGGATTATGGGGGAGAGCTCCTGGGACACCCGACAGATGTTTTTC. Translation gives CACDGIMGESSWDTRQMFF. The V gene is TRDV2, the J gene TRDJ3; 7 bases map to TRDD3. CDR1 and CDR2 (germline): GEAIGNYY, EKD. The CDR3 runs 19 residues. After removal of 3 bases from V and 0 bases from J, the junction contained 10 bases not matched to a gene.

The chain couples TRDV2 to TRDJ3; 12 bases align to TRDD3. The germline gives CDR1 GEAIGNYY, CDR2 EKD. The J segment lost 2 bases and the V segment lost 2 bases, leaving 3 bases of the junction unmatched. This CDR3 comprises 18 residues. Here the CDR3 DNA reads TGTGCCTGTGACATACTGGGGGATACCACCTGGGACACCCGACAGATGTTTTTC. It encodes CACDILGDTTWDTRQMFF.

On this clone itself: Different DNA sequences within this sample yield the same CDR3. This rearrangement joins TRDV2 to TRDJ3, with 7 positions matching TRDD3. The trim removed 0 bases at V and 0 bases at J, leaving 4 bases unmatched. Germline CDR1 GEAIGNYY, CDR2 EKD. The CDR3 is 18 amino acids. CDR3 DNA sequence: TGTGCCTGTGACACCGGGGATATACGCTCCTGGGACACCCGACAGATGTTTTTC. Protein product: CACDTGDIRSWDTRQMFF.

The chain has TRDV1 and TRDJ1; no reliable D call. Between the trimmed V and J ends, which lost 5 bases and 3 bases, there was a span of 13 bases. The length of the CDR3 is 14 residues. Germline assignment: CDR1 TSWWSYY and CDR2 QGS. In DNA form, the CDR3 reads TGTGCTCTTGGGATACCCCTAAAACCCGATAAACTCATCTTT. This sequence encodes CALGIPLKPDKLIF.

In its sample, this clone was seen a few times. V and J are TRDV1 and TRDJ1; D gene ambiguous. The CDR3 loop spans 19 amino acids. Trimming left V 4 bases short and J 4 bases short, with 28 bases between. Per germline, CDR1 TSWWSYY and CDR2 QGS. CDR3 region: CALGGLLVGTTDTCDKLIF. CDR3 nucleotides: TGTGCTCTTGGGGGACTCCTCGTGGGTACTACCGACACTTGCGATAAACTCATCTTT.

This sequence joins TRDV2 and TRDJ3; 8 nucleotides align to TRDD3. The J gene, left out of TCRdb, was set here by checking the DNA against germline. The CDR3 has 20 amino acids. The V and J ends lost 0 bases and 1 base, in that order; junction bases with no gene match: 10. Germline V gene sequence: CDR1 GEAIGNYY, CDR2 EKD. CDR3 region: CACDTVGQAGGSWDTRQMFF. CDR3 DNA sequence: TGTGCCTGTGACACCGTCGGTCAGGCTGGGGGATCCTGGGACACCCGACAGATGTTTTTC.

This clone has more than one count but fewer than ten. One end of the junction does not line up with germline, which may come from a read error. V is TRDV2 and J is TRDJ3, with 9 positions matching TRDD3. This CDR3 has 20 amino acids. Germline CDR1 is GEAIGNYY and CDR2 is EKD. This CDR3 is CARDTLCTGGASWDTRQMFF. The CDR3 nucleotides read TGTGCCCGTGACACCCTCTGTACTGGGGGAGCCTCCTGGGACACCCGACAGATGTTTTTC.